This T cell receptor beta chain was captured in a study of blood T cell repertoires in COVID-19 (dated by TCRdb to 2018 to 2021). As for the study more broadly: Samples from collaborators originated in the United States, Italy and Spain and spanned both the acute and convalescent phases of COVID-19. The prospective study material was composed of cDNA or gDNA derived from T cells, B-cell-depleted T cells, or PBMCs. Subjects who had been exposed to COVID-19, were actively infected with it, or had recovered from it provided the deeply sampled blood TCRbeta repertoires that made up the dataset. The repertoires were released in a freely available public database intended as a resource for research on the immune response to SARS-CoV-2. Samples came from the ongoing ImmuneRACE study (first 160 participants) plus 1,254 subjects from 6 global collaborators. Sample metadata almost always included a de-identified subject ID, COVID-19 status, age in years and sex. Where available, HLA class I and class II types were taken from metadata supplied by the sample provider and were not determined by assay-based typing.

Study-level results and caveats: The amount of clinical and demographic metadata varied by source and participant and was provided uncurated.

On this clone itself: This clone's antigen is unknown. No base quality information exists; no much larger clone differs at one position.

TCRbeta CDR3 regions were amplified from genomic DNA using the immunoSEQ Assay, a bias-controlled multiplex PCR. The original methods were these. The number of nucleated cells in each sample was estimated by amplification of reference gene primers within the assay. To quantify the absolute abundance of each unique TCRbeta CDR3 rearrangement, sequence reads were collapsed and filtered. Productive Simpson clonality was computed per sample as the square root of Simpson's diversity index over productive rearrangements. Sourced from immuneACCESS, this table was stored by TCRdb with only in-frame sequences that have V and J called. A share of the clones is absent; for the studies checked, an unresolved V gene accounts for under half, and the remainder has no known explanation. V and J calls plus clone size are reproduced from that table; the DNA served to infer D and trimming. The sample profile shows roughly 190,000 clones; approximately 84% of them were found once. The ten largest account for 3.2% of the sample.

Enrolling through a virtual design, the prospective study's participants ranged in age from about 18 to 89 years and lived across 24 United States geographic areas. To assign participants to cohorts, the prospective study relied on clinical history that participants themselves reported in a screening survey and a study questionnaire. ImmuneRACE Cohort 3 recovered participants were defined by two consecutive negative NP/OP PCR tests, healthcare professional clearance, or symptom resolution. Each participant in the prospective study had whole blood, serum and a nasopharyngeal or oropharyngeal swab collected by mobile phlebotomists. Additional blood draws and questionnaires over a roughly two-month period could optionally be provided by prospective study participants. Before DNA extraction, prospective study blood samples were shipped either frozen or at room temperature. The germline V gene gives CDR1 as SGHTA and CDR2 as FQGNSA. The CDR3 spans 16 residues, from the cysteine through the phenylalanine. Of all the DNA, just the CDR3 is kept, 48 bases in frame from base 1. V lost 6 bases and J lost 6 bases; the stretch between them is 23 bases long.

Sequencing was carried out using PBMCs or T cells enriched from blood (not recorded which). The clonotype comes from a woman in her 30s who had recovered from COVID-19. The receptor chain draws on TRBV7-2 and TRBJ1-2, with TRBD1 perhaps the D gene, on 5 matching bases. The CDR3 protein sequence reads: CASSYYQGLTTDGYTF. The sequenced DNA is TGTGCCAGCAGTTACTACCAGGGACTGACAACGGATGGCTACACCTTC.